What follows is one T cell receptor beta chain and its context. This clonotype occurred a few times. Its antigen has not been determined. Base qualities are not provided; no much larger clone lies one nucleotide away. The sample belongs to a study of regulatory T cells in long-lasting Graves disease (dated by TCRdb to the early 2020s). With regard to the full study: Persistent Graves' disease meant more than 5 years of antithyroid drug treatment with TSH receptor autoantibodies that stayed positive. Persistent Graves' disease patients in the clinical cohort had taken antithyroid drugs for about 10.3 years on average. The study was conducted in China and was registered as a clinical trial. Patients with persistent Graves' disease were compared with patients with newly diagnosed Graves' disease using TCR sequencing and RNA sequencing of peripheral blood. TCR sequencing covered roughly 13 persistent and around 20 newly diagnosed Graves' disease patients, about 35 samples in total. What the work shows at the level of the full study, not this receptor alone: Lower TCR Shannon entropy and fewer highly expanded clones were observed in persistent Graves' disease patients than in newly diagnosed patients, which suggested clonal expansion. Persistent patients shared more public clonotypes among themselves (around 2,500) than newly diagnosed patients did (approximately 970). Because the primary lesion, thyroid tissue, could not be accessed, the study looked at peripheral blood alone. Sequencing and analysis were limited to the TCR beta chain. The small sample size was acknowledged by the authors as a limitation that may reduce accuracy. TRBV28, TRBJ1-2 and TRBJ2-5 were preferentially used in persistent disease, while TRBV20-1 and TRBJ2-1 were favored in newly diagnosed disease.

Measured from the cysteine to the phenylalanine, the CDR3 is 15 residues long. Only the CDR3 region is kept as DNA, spanning 45 bases read in frame from base 1. The germline V gene supplies CDR1 MNHEY and CDR2 SVGAGI. Relative to germline, V is missing 2 bases and J is missing 2 bases, with 6 bases of the junction outside any gene match. This specimen's time point label, interpreted: persistent/refractory GD, antithyroid drugs over 5 years with positive TRAb. For both TCR sequencing and RNA sequencing, RNA was extracted from PBMCs using TRIzol. Graves' disease was diagnosed according to American Thyroid Association guidelines. Patients were recruited from an endocrinology department in Xi'an, China. From each patient, 7.5 to 10 milliliters of peripheral blood was collected into an EDTA anticoagulant tube. Ficoll Paque Plus density gradient separation was used to isolate PBMCs, and no further T cell sorting was performed. An Agilent 2100 Bioanalyzer and agarose gel were used to assess RNA quality, and a NanoDrop 2000 was used to measure RNA concentration.

The library was obtained by multiplex PCR. The instrument was an Illumina HiSeq 4000. TCR beta libraries were built with iRepertoire HTBI primers and Arm-PCR amplification of CDR3 regions. Before sequencing, the PCR products went through gel purification. As for how the authors treated the data: A total of around 66 TRBV and under 15 TRBJ segments were identified across samples and were used for gene usage analysis of CDR3 amino acid clonotypes. COPE and FqMerger were used to merge filtered high-quality paired reads into contigs. BLAST was used to align contigs to the IMGT TRBV, TRBD and TRBJ reference genes, and CDR3 was defined following IMGT. Highly expanded clones were defined as clonotypes with a frequency above 0.1%. Repertoire diversity was measured by Shannon entropy, and V-J evenness by the Gini coefficient. Clonotypes shared by more than one individual were considered public. TCRdb reanalyzed the raw reads on its own, using fastp at Q25 for trimming and MiXCR for clone calling, and kept in-frame beta chains. All rows with the same CDR3 protein become a single entry with the most common DNA and genes. TCRdb, not the authors, supplied the V and J calls. Within this sample are roughly 400,000 distinct CDR3 sequences, with 20% of them counted one time only. The top ten clones comprise about 20% of the sample.

Sequencing was performed on peripheral blood mononuclear cells (PBMCs), taken when the disease was refractory, from a patient treated with antithyroid drugs. Rearrangement joined TRBV6-5 to TRBJ2-7, with 7 bases in between that match TRBD2. The TCR sequence derives from a female donor with Graves disease. Read as DNA, the sequence is TGTGCCAGCAGTTACGGCGGGGGATCCCCCTACGAGCAGTACTTC. Protein translation: CASSYGGGSPYEQYF.